Listed here is a single T cell receptor beta chain. This CDR3 comprises 14 residues. Trimming took 3 bases from V and 4 from J; bases not matched to a gene: 4. In germline, CDR1 is SGHRS, CDR2 YFSETQ. Original handling: From reference gene primer amplification, estimates of nucleated cell counts were derived. Libraries were prepared by immunoSEQ multiplex PCR; TCRdb keeps only in-frame clonotypes and omits some of them. V, J and clone size are taken as reported in that table, and D and trimming were inferred from the DNA itself. Among around 270,000 clones listed, approximately 81% were seen once. These data are taken from a study of blood T cell repertoires in COVID-19. Study as a whole: PBMCs, B-cell-depleted T cells, or T cells provided the cDNA or gDNA that made up the material.

The TCR was taken from a man aged 55 to 69 with acute or convalescent COVID-19. Sequencing was carried out using peripheral blood. J is TRBJ2-1 and V is TRBV5-1; 7 bases are shared with TRBD2. The CDR3, as DNA: TGCGCCAGCAGCTCGACAGCGGGGTACAATGAGCAGTTCTTC. This gives the protein CASSSTAGYNEQFF.